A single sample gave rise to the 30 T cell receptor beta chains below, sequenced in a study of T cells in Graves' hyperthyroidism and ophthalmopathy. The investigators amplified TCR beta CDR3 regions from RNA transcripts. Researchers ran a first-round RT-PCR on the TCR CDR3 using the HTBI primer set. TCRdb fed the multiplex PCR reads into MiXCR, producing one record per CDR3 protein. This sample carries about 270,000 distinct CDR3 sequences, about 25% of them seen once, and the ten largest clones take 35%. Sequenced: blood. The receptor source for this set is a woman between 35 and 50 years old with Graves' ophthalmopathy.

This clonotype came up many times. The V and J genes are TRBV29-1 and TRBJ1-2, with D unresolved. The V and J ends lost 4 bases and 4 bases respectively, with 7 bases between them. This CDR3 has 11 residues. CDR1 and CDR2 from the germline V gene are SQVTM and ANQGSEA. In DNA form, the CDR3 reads TGCAGCGTTGCCGCGTTCTATGGCTACACCTTC. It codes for CSVAAFYGYTF. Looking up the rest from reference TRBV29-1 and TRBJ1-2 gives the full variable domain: SAVISQKPSRDICQRGTSLTIQCQVDSQVTMMFWYRQQPGQSLTLIATANQGSEATYESGFVIDKFPISRPNLTFSTLTVSNMSPEDSSIYLCSVAAFYGYTFGSGTRLTVV.

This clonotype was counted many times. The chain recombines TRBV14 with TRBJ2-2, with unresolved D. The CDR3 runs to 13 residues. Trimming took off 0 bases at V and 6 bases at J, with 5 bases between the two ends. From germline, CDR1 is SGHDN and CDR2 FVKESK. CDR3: CASSQDLAGELFF. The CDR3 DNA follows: TGTGCCAGCAGCCAAGATCTGGCCGGGGAGCTGTTTTTT.

CDR3 nucleotide sequence: TGTGCCAGCAGTTACGGGCAGGGAGGCGATGGCTACACCTTC. Protein product: CASSYGQGGDGYTF. The V and J genes are TRBV6-5 and TRBJ1-2; possibly TRBD1 for D (5 bases). This CDR3 contains 14 residues. The ends were cut back, 2 bases at V and 6 bases at J, with 13 bases in the middle. Germline V gene sequence: CDR1 MNHEY, CDR2 SVGAGI.

CDR3: CAWRGGGRQETQYF. In DNA form, the CDR3 reads TGTGCCTGGAGGGGAGGAGGACGGCAAGAGACCCAGTACTTC. The chain is built from TRBV30 and TRBJ2-5; D possibly corresponds to TRBD2 (6 bases). The CDR3 length is 14 residues. V lost 3 bases and J lost 2, with 13 bases in between. Germline CDR1 is GTSNPN and CDR2 is SVGIG (reference sequence).

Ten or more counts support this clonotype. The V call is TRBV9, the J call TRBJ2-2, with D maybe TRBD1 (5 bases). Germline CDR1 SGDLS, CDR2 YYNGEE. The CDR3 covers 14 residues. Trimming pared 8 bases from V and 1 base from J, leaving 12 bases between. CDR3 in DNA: TGTGCCAGTAGTATCCAGGGGAACACCGGGGAGCTGTTTTTT. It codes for CASSIQGNTGELFF.

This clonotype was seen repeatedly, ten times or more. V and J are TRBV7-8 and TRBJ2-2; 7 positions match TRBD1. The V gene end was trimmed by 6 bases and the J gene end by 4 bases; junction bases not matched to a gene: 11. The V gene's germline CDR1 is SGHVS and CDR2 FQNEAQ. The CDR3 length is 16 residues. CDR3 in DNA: TGTGCCAGCAGTCCCCACGACAGGGTCCGCACCGGGGAGCTGTTTTTT. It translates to CASSPHDRVRTGELFF.

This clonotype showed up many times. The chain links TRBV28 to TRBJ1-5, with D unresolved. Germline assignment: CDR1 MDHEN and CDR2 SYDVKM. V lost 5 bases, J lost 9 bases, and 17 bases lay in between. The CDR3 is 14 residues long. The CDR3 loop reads CASSLRGLSPPQHF. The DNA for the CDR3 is TGTGCCAGCAGTCTACGAGGTCTTAGTCCGCCCCAGCATTTT.

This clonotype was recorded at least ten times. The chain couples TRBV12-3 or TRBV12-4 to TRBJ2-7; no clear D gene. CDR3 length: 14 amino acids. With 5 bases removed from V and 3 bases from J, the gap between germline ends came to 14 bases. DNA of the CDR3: TGTGCCAGCAGTCCTTCATTTCCCGGCTACGAGCAGTACTTC. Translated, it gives CASSPSFPGYEQYF.

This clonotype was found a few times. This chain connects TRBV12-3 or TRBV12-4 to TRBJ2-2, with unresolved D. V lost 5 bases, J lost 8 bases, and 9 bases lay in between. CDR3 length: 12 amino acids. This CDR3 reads CASSPRAGELFF. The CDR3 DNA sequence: TGTGCCAGCAGTCCTCGAGCGGGGGAGCTGTTTTTT.

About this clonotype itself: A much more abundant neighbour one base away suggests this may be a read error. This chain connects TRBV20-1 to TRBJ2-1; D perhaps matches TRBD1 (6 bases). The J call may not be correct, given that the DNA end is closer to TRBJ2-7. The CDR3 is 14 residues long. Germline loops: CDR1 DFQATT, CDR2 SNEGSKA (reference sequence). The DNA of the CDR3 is TGCAGTGCTACCTACAGGGCACTCTACAATGAGCAGTACTTC. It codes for CSATYRALYNEQYF.

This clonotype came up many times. The CDR3 nucleotides read TGTGCCAGCAGCCCCCGGGACGGTTATAGCAATCAGCCCCAGCATTTT. Protein product: CASSPRDGYSNQPQHF. The chain links TRBV28 to TRBJ1-5; possibly TRBD1 for D (5 bases). Per germline, CDR1 MDHEN and CDR2 SYDVKM. The germline V and J ends were trimmed by 6 bases and 0 bases, with 15 bases remaining between them. The CDR3 consists of 16 residues. Looking up the rest from reference TRBV28 and TRBJ1-5 gives the full variable domain: DVKVTQSSRYLVKRTGEKVFLECVQDMDHENMFWYRQDPGLGLRLIYFSYDVKMKEKGDIPEGYSVSREKKERFSLILESASTNQTSMYLCASSPRDGYSNQPQHFGDGTRLSIL.

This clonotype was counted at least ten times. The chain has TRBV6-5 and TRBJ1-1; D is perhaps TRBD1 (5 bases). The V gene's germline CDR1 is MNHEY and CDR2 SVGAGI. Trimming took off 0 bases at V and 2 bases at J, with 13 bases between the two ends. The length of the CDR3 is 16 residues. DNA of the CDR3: TGTGCCAGCAGTTACTCGAAAGTGGACACTAACACTGAAGCTTTCTTT. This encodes CASSYSKVDTNTEAFF.

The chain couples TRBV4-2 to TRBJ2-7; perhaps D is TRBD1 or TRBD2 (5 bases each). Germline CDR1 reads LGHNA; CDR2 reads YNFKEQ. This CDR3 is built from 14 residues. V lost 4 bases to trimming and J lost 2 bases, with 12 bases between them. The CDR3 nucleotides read TGTGCCAGCAGCCTCGGGACGAACACCTACGAGCAGTACTTC. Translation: CASSLGTNTYEQYF.

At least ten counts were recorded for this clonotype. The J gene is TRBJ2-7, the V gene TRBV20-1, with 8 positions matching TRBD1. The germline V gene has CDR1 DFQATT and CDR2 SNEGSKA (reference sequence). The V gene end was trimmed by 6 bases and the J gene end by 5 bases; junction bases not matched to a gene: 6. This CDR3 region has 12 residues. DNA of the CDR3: TGCAGTGCCGGACAGGGATTCGACGAGCAGTACTTC. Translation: CSAGQGFDEQYF.

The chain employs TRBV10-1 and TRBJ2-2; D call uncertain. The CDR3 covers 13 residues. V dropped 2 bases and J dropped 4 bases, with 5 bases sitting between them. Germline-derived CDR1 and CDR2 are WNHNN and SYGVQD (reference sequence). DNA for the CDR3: TGCGCCAGCAGTGAGCGGCTCACCGGGGAGCTGTTTTTT. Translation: CASSERLTGELFF.

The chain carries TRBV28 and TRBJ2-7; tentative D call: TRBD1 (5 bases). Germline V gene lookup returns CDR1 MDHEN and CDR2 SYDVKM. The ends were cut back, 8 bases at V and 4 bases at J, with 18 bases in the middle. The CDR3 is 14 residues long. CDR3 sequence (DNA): TGTGCCAGCGACAAGGCTGTGGGGCTTTACGAGCAGTACTTC. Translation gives CASDKAVGLYEQYF. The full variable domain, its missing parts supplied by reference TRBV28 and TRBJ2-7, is DVKVTQSSRYLVKRTGEKVFLECVQDMDHENMFWYRQDPGLGLRLIYFSYDVKMKEKGDIPEGYSVSREKKERFSLILESASTNQTSMYLCASDKAVGLYEQYFGPGTRLTVT.

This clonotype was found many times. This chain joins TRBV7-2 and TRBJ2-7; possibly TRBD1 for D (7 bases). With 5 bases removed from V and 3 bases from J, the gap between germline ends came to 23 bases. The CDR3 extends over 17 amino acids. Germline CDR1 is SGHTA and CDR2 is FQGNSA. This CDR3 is CASSPRSGGTVVYEQYF. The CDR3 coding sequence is TGTGCCAGCAGCCCCCGTTCTGGGGGGACAGTCGTCTACGAGCAGTACTTC.

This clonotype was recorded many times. The DNA of the CDR3 is TGTGCCAGTAGGCAACGGGACTCTGGAAACACCATATATTTT. Translated: CASRQRDSGNTIYF. The rearrangement uses TRBV19 and TRBJ1-3; D remains unclear. Per the germline V gene, CDR1 is LNHDA and CDR2 is SQIVND (reference sequence). V shed 6 bases and J shed 0 bases, with 9 bases lying between them. CDR3 length: 14 residues.

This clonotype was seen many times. In nucleotides, the CDR3 is TGCGCCAGCAGCTGGCAGGGGGCACAAGAGACCCAGTACTTC. It codes for CASSWQGAQETQYF. The rearrangement uses TRBV5-1 and TRBJ2-5; 8 nucleotides match TRBD1. The CDR3 extends over 14 amino acids. The germline CDR1 and CDR2 sequences are SGHRS and YFSETQ. V was pared by 3 bases and J by 2 bases, with 3 bases of the junction left unmatched.

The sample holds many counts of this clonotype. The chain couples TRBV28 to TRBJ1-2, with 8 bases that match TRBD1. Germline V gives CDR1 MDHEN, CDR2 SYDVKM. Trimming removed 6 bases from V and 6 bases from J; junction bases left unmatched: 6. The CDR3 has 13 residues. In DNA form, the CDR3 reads TGTGCCAGCAGCACCAGGGGGCTTCATGGCTACACCTTC. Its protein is CASSTRGLHGYTF.

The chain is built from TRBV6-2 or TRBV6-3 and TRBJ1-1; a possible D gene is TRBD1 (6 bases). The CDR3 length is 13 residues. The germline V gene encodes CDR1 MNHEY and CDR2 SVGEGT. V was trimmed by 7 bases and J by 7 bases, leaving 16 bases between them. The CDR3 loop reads CASIYQGGHEAFF. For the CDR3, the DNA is TGTGCCAGCATCTACCAAGGGGGACATGAAGCTTTCTTT.

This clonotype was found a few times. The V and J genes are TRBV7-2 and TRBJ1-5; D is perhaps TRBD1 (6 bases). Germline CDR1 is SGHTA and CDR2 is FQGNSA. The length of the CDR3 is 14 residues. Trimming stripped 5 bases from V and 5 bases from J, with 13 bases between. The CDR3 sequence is CASSKPGQYQPQHF. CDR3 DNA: TGTGCCAGCAGCAAGCCGGGACAATATCAGCCCCAGCATTTT.

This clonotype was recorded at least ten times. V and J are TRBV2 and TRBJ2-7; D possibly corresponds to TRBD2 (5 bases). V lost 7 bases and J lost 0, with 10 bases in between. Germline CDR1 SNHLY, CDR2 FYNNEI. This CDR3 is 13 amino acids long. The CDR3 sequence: CASNPGFSYEQYF. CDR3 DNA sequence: TGTGCCAGCAATCCGGGATTCTCCTACGAGCAGTACTTC.

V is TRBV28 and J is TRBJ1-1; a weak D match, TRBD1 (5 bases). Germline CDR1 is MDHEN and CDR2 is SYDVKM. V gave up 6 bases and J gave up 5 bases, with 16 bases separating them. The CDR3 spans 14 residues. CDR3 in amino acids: CASRIGTAVTEAFF. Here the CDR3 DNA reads TGTGCCAGCAGGATCGGGACGGCGGTTACTGAAGCTTTCTTT. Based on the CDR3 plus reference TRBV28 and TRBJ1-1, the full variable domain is DVKVTQSSRYLVKRTGEKVFLECVQDMDHENMFWYRQDPGLGLRLIYFSYDVKMKEKGDIPEGYSVSREKKERFSLILESASTNQTSMYLCASRIGTAVTEAFFGQGTRLTVV.

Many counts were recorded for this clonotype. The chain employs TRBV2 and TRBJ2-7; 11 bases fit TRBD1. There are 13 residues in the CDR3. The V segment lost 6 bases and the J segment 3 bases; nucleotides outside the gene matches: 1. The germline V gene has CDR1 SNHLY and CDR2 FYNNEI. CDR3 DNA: TGTGCCAGCAGGGGGACAGGGGGCTACGAGCAGTACTTC. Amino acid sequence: CASRGTGGYEQYF.

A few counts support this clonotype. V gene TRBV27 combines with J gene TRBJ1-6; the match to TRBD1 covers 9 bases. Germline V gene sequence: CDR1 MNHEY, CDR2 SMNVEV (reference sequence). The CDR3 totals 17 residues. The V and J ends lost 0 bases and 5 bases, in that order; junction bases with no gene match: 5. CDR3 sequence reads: CASSLSSWDRDNSPLHF. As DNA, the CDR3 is TGTGCCAGCAGTTTATCCTCCTGGGACAGGGATAATTCACCCCTCCACTTT.

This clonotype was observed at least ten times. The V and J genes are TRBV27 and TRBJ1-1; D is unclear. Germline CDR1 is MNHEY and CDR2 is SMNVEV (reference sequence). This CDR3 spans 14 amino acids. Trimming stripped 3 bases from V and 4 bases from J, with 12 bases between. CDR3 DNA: TGTGCCAGCAGTTTCCGGCGGGAGGTCACTGAAGCTTTCTTT. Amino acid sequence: CASSFRREVTEAFF.

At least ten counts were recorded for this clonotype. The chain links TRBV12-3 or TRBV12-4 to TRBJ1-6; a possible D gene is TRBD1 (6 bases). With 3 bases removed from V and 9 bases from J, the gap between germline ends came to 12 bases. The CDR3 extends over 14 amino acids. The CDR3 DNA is TGTGCCAGCAGTTTCGATGGGGGCGGTTCACCCCTCCACTTT. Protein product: CASSFDGGGSPLHF.

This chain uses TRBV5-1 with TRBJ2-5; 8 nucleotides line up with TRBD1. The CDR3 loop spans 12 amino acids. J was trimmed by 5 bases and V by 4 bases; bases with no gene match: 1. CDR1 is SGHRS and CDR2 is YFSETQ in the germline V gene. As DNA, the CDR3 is TGCGCCAGCAGCCGGACAGGGGAGACCCAGTACTTC. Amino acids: CASSRTGETQYF. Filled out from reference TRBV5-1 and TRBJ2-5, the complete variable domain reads KAGVTQTPRYLIKTRGQQVTLSCSPISGHRSVSWYQQTPGQGLQFLFEYFSETQRNKGNFPGRFSGRQFSNSRSEMNVSTLELGDSALYLCASSRTGETQYFGPGTRLLVL.

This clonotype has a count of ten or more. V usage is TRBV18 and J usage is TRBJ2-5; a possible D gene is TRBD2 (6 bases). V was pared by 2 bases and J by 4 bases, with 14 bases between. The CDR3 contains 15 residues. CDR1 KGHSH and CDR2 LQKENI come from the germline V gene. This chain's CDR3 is CASSPGAGSRETQYF. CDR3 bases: TGTGCCAGCTCACCAGGGGCGGGAAGCAGAGAGACCCAGTACTTC.